This TCR beta chain was identified in a study of T cell responses to AZD1222 COVID-19 vaccine (dated by TCRdb to about 2021). Regarding the study in general: A total of around 240 trial participants underwent TCR sequencing, of whom roughly 210 received two doses of AZD1222 and 26 received two doses of the MenACWY control vaccine. Trial participants were enrolled into age subgroups of 18-55, 56-69 and 70-plus years, which contained 148, 28 and 57 TCR-sequenced participants, respectively.

The CDR3 regions of human TCRbeta chains were analyzed by immunosequencing. The original pipeline was this. TCRs in the repertoires were compared against a reference library of SARS-CoV-2-specific TCRs that had been generated with the MIRA antigen-specificity platform. Breadth was defined as the fraction of unique TCRs that were SARS-CoV-2-associated, and depth was defined as the fraction of total T cells that were SARS-CoV-2-associated. Using the MIRA data, each spike-specific TCR was mapped to the spike region that the TCR reacts to and placed in a CD4 or CD8 class. Log10-transformed breadth and depth values were compared by one-way ANOVA with Sidak's multiple comparisons tests. Entries here come from immuneACCESS through TCRdb and include only in-frame sequences with V and J called. Some clones fail to appear in such tables; in the studies checked, an unresolved V gene covers under half of the shortfall, and the cause of the remainder is unknown. Clonal size and the V and J genes are those of that table, whereas D and trimming came from the DNA. This sample is represented by 100,000 or so clones; more than 70% of them were singletons. The ten largest make up about 10% of the sample.

Concerning this clone: Its antigen remains undetermined. Base qualities are missing; no much larger clone stands one base away.

The study at large found these results: The 56-69-year group was small, and its depth increase did not reach significance, likely because of low power. Because no samples from the day 14 peak response were available, repertoires could be characterized only after the peak T cell response. Reportedly, almost half of the unique spike-specific TCRs recognized epitopes lying outside the regions that are mutated in the B.1.351 and B.1.1.7 variants. CD4 TCRs associated with the vaccine covered the entire spike protein, and the dominant responses were in regions 160-218 and 743-854. Participants were mostly white British, with more females than males. The authors suggested clonal diversity may have been underestimated. A significant rise in spike-specific TCR breadth and depth was observed after two AZD1222 doses relative to day 0 and relative to MenACWY recipients. Only five or six AZD1222 recipients were SARS-CoV-2 seropositive at baseline, limiting conclusions about previously exposed vaccinees.

At the junction V is shortened by 11 bases and J by 2 bases, with 16 bases in between. Based on the germline V gene, the CDR1 and CDR2 sequences are WSHSY and SAAADI. From the cysteine through the phenylalanine, the CDR3 covers 13 amino acids. Only CDR3 DNA remains: 39 bases, in frame from the first base. The sample's time point, from its label and the paper: about 28 days (+/-7) after the second vaccine dose. Because spike-specific TCR depth and breadth did not differ between the two schedules, AZD1222 recipients who got a second dose at roughly 4 weeks were pooled with those who got a second dose at roughly 12 weeks. Vaccinee samples were obtained from the UK trials COV001 and COV002, which included a single-blind randomized controlled phase 2/3 trial of AZD1222 (ChAdOx1 nCoV-19) in healthy adults. Trial participant PBMC samples were collected at day 0 and day 28 after the second dose for TCRbeta chain sequencing.

The sequence links TRBV10-2 to TRBJ2-7; the D call is possibly TRBD1 or TRBD2, each sharing 5 bases. The source is an adult who received the AZD1222 COVID-19 vaccine. The specimen was peripheral blood, collected 28 days after the second AZD1222 dose. The DNA reads as follows: TGCGCCGGCCTAAGGGACCGCGCCTACGAGCAGTACTTC. Translated, it reads CAGLRDRAYEQYF.